The clone carrying this TCR beta chain was found a few times. Its antigen is undetermined. Overlapping HIV-1 Gag 15-mer peptides at around 1 ug per peptide per mL were used. Sorting selected CD4+ T cells upregulating both CD40 ligand and CD69. CDR1 is SQVTM, CDR2 ANQGSEA, per germline. This CDR3 is 13 amino acids long. Trimming stripped 7 bases from V and 5 bases from J, with 17 bases between. The data were obtained in a study of persistence of HIV-infected CD4 T cells. Findings of the study overall: TCR analyses could not target the rare provirus-carrying CMV-responding cells.

The libraries were made with immunoSEQ version 4 in survey mode. The assay was immunoSEQ multiplex PCR, and TCRdb's table has in-frame clones only and misses some. The data show some 13,000 clones, with about 69% seen just once and about 7% held by the top ten. Sequencing was performed on CD4+ T cells sorted from PBMCs after approximately 19-hour stimulation, taken from a patient who received antiretroviral therapy. The chain carries TRBV29-1 and TRBJ1-1; a possible D gene is TRBD1 (6 bases). The clonotype originates from an adult man with HIV who was CMV-seropositive. In DNA form, the CDR3 reads TGCAGCGGCAAACAGGGAGGGGGGACTGAAGCTTTCTTT. This gives the protein CSGKQGGGTEAFF.